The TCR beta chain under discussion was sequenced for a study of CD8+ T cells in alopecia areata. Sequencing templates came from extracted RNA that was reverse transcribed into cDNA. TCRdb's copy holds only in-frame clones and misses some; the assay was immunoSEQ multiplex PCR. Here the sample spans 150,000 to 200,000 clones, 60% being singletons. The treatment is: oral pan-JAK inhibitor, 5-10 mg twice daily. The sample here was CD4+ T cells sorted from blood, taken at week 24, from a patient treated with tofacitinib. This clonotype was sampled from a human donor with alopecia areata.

The CDR3 sequence is CASSLGYGTDTQYF. Here the CDR3 DNA reads TGTGCCAGCAGCTTAGGCTATGGCACAGATACGCAGTATTTT. This rearrangement joins TRBV7-3 to TRBJ2-3; D remains ambiguous. Germline V lookup: CDR1 SGHTA, CDR2 FQGTGA. The CDR3 has 14 residues. V was shortened by 2 bases and J by 1 base, with 7 bases between the two germline ends.